A selection of T cell receptor beta chains follows, all from one sample in a study of T cells in narcolepsy. Clones were read by immunoSEQ multiplex PCR, and TCRdb kept only the in-frame ones, dropping some. The repertoire includes roughly 23,000 clones, around 80% of them detected once, and over 3.5% sits in the top ten. Source material: memory (CD45RA-) CD4+ T cells from blood. The source is a human donor in good health. Both conserved end residues are part of each CDR3.

CDR3 length: 13; V gene: TRBV6-6; J gene: TRBJ2-3; CDR3 protein: CASSYGDADTQYF
CDR3 length: 13; V gene: TRBV5-8; J gene: TRBJ2-7; CDR3 protein: CASTVWYGREQYF
CDR3 length: 14; V gene: TRBV6-1; J gene: TRBJ1-6; CDR3 protein: CASSDTGSGSPLHF
CDR3 length: 15; V gene: TRBV5-1; J gene: TRBJ1-1; CDR3 protein: CASSSVAGNLAEAFF
CDR3 length: 16; V gene: TRBV11-2; J gene: TRBJ2-3; CDR3 protein: CASSLLSGGFTDTQYF
CDR3 length: 17; V gene: TRBV7-2; J gene: TRBJ2-1; CDR3 protein: CASSSPTLAGVGNEQFF
CDR3 length: 13; V gene: TRBV19; J gene: TRBJ1-2; CDR3 protein: CASSIEGEYGYTF
CDR3 length: 15; V gene: TRBV9; J gene: TRBJ1-4; CDR3 protein: CASSALGQAGEKLFF
CDR3 length: 19; V gene: TRBV15; J gene: TRBJ1-2; CDR3 protein: CATSREGKPMTGRRRGYTF
CDR3 length: 14; V gene: TRBV4-2; J gene: TRBJ1-1; CDR3 protein: CASSPPGVNTEAFF
CDR3 length: 13; V gene: TRBV2; J gene: TRBJ1-1; CDR3 protein: CASSVSGGTEAFF
CDR3 length: 16; V gene: TRBV5-1; J gene: TRBJ2-3; CDR3 protein: CASSLAGGASTDTQYF
CDR3 length: 15; V gene: TRBV6-5; J gene: TRBJ1-5; CDR3 protein: CASKGDFYSNQPQHF
CDR3 length: 14; V gene: TRBV6-5; J gene: TRBJ1-2; CDR3 protein: CASSYSTGPYGYTF
CDR3 length: 13; V gene: TRBV7-2; J gene: TRBJ1-2; CDR3 protein: CASSLDRYYGYTF
CDR3 length: 14; V gene: TRBV7-2; J gene: TRBJ1-1; CDR3 protein: CASSLWGGLTEAFF
CDR3 length: 15; V gene: TRBV19; J gene: TRBJ1-2; CDR3 protein: CASSTGTDINYGYTF
CDR3 length: 12; V gene: TRBV7-9; J gene: TRBJ2-5; CDR3 protein: CASSPGRQGEYF
CDR3 length: 13; V gene: TRBV2; J gene: TRBJ1-2; CDR3 protein: CASRRQFNYGYTF
CDR3 length: 15; V gene: TRBV19; J gene: TRBJ2-7; CDR3 protein: CASSSLGTGAYEQYF
CDR3 length: 15; V gene: TRBV7-2; J gene: TRBJ1-2; CDR3 protein: CASTSLMSTGGGYTF
CDR3 length: 16; V gene: TRBV19; J gene: TRBJ2-6; CDR3 protein: CASSIVKISGANVLTF
CDR3 length: 13; V gene: TRBV19; J gene: TRBJ1-2; CDR3 protein: CASWDRWNYGYTF
CDR3 length: 17; V gene: TRBV2; J gene: TRBJ2-4; CDR3 protein: CASSALAGGVGKNIQYF
CDR3 length: 13; V gene: TRBV5-1; J gene: TRBJ2-7; CDR3 protein: CASSLVPMAEQYF
CDR3 length: 14; V gene: TRBV7-8; J gene: TRBJ1-1; CDR3 protein: CASSLAGTGLEAFF
CDR3 length: 15; V gene: TRBV4-1; J gene: TRBJ2-3; CDR3 protein: CASSQDWGRGNTQYF
CDR3 length: 14; V gene: TRBV27; J gene: TRBJ2-3; CDR3 protein: CASSLSGHTDTQYF
CDR3 length: 15; V gene: TRBV4-3; J gene: TRBJ1-1; CDR3 protein: CASSQGQPWGTEAFF
CDR3 length: 15; V gene: TRBV14; J gene: TRBJ2-2; CDR3 protein: CASSPLGPITGELFF
CDR3 length: 14; V gene: TRBV12-5; J gene: TRBJ2-7; CDR3 protein: CASGLVQGFGEQYF
CDR3 length: 16; V gene: TRBV5-1; J gene: TRBJ1-1; CDR3 protein: CASSLGRDDWNTEAFF
CDR3 length: 14; V gene: TRBV2; J gene: TRBJ1-5; CDR3 protein: CASTSGGLNQPQHF
CDR3 length: 14; V gene: TRBV5-1; J gene: TRBJ2-7; CDR3 protein: CASSWDTSSYEQYF
CDR3 length: 11; V gene: TRBV10-3; J gene: TRBJ2-7; CDR3 protein: CATGQTYEQYF
CDR3 length: 13; V gene: TRBV19; J gene: TRBJ1-4; CDR3 protein: CASSVSGNEKLFF
CDR3 length: 14; V gene: TRBV19; J gene: TRBJ2-2; CDR3 protein: CASSLTLNTGELFF
CDR3 length: 15; V gene: TRBV2; J gene: TRBJ2-5; CDR3 protein: CASSGMSRTQETQYF
CDR3 length: 16; V gene: TRBV27; J gene: TRBJ2-3; CDR3 protein: CASSLGLAGVTDTQYF
CDR3 length: 11; V gene: TRBV7-2; J gene: TRBJ1-1; CDR3 protein: CASSLGQTAFF
CDR3 length: 13; V gene: TRBV4-1; J gene: TRBJ2-7; CDR3 protein: CASSPTGSTEQYF
CDR3 length: 15; V gene: TRBV5-1; J gene: TRBJ2-7; CDR3 protein: CASSLGGSFSYEQYF
CDR3 length: 11; V gene: TRBV6-1; J gene: TRBJ1-2; CDR3 protein: CASSSSRGYTF
CDR3 length: 15; V gene: TRBV19; J gene: TRBJ2-7; CDR3 protein: CASSAQLLPRYEQYF
CDR3 length: 13; V gene: TRBV7-9; J gene: TRBJ2-1; CDR3 protein: CASSLTARSEQFF
CDR3 length: 13; V gene: TRBV19; J gene: TRBJ1-1; CDR3 protein: CASRPTGRTEAFF
CDR3 length: 14; V gene: TRBV11-3; J gene: TRBJ1-1; CDR3 protein: CASSPEAANTEAFF
CDR3 length: 15; V gene: TRBV2; J gene: TRBJ2-2; CDR3 protein: CASSPGQMNTGELFF
CDR3 length: 15; V gene: TRBV6-5; J gene: TRBJ1-1; CDR3 protein: CASSSPTGVGTEAFF
CDR3 length: 11; V gene: TRBV20-1; J gene: TRBJ1-1; CDR3 protein: CSASDGPEAFF
CDR3 length: 16; V gene: TRBV19; J gene: TRBJ2-5; CDR3 protein: CASSSTSGLPKETQYF
CDR3 length: 15; V gene: TRBV5-5; J gene: TRBJ2-7; CDR3 protein: CASSRDRGRTYEQYF
CDR3 length: 19; V gene: TRBV18; J gene: TRBJ2-7; CDR3 protein: CASSPPLAGGPGSSYEQYF
CDR3 length: 16; V gene: TRBV15; J gene: TRBJ2-1; CDR3 protein: CATRPGLAVGLREQFF